Below, 15 T cell receptor beta chains from the same sample are listed, as sequenced in a study of blood T cell repertoires in COVID-19. Generated by immunoSEQ multiplex PCR, the TCRdb table keeps only in-frame clones and is missing some. This table has about 190,000 clones, around 91% appearing once. Sequenced: peripheral blood. These receptors all stem from a man aged 50-59 years with acute or convalescent COVID-19.

Comment on this clone: The sample has other DNA sequences that encode this CDR3 too. The genes are TRBV6-2 or TRBV6-3 and TRBJ1-2, with 8 positions matching TRBD1. This CDR3 is built from 14 residues. J lost 4 bases, V lost 6 bases, and 7 bases had no gene match. Germline V gives CDR1 MNHEY, CDR2 SVGEGT. The CDR3 reads CASSSGQGGYGYTF. CDR3 nucleotides: TGTGCCAGCAGCTCCGGACAGGGTGGCTATGGCTACACCTTC.

The V call is TRBV5-1, the J call TRBJ2-6, with 9 bases aligning to TRBD1. The length of the CDR3 is 17 residues. In germline, CDR1 is SGHRS, CDR2 YFSETQ. V lost 4 bases to trimming and J lost 4 bases; unmatched junction nucleotides: 9. The CDR3 sequence is CASSPGQGHSGANVLTF. The CDR3 DNA reads TGCGCCAGCAGCCCGGGACAGGGTCATTCCGGGGCCAACGTCCTGACTTTC.

V and J are TRBV6-5 and TRBJ2-2; weak D call: TRBD2 (5 bases). Trimming removed 7 bases at V and 7 bases at J, with 16 bases between. This CDR3 has 14 amino acids. Germline V gene lookup returns CDR1 MNHEY and CDR2 SVGAGI. This chain's CDR3 is CASKLEGLRGELFF. The DNA of the CDR3 is TGTGCCAGCAAATTAGAGGGCCTCCGCGGGGAGCTGTTTTTT.

The chain uses TRBV5-4 and TRBJ2-2, with TRBD1 identical over 7 bases. The V gene end was trimmed by 9 bases and the J gene end by 1 base; junction bases not matched to a gene: 12. CDR3 size: 16 residues. Germline CDR1 reads SGHNT; CDR2 reads YYREEE (reference sequence). The CDR3 DNA is TGTGCCACCAGGAGAGGACAGGCGGGGAACACCGGGGAGCTGTTTTTT. This gives the protein CATRRGQAGNTGELFF.

The V call is TRBV7-2, the J call TRBJ1-6; no definite D call. This CDR3 region has 15 residues. CDR1 SGHTA and CDR2 FQGNSA come from the germline V gene. V was cut by 0 bases and J by 9 bases, with 12 bases left in between. In DNA, the CDR3 is TGTGCCAGCAGCTTAGCTGCCGGCCCGGGTTCACCCCTCCACTTT. It yields the protein CASSLAAGPGSPLHF.

This chain connects TRBV7-9 to TRBJ1-2; D possibly corresponds to TRBD1 (6 bases). There are 13 residues in the CDR3. CDR1 SEHNR and CDR2 FQNEAQ come from the germline V gene (reference sequence). V lost 3 bases, J lost 5 bases, and 10 bases lay in between. The DNA of the CDR3 is TGTGCCAGCAGCTTCGGACAGATTTATGGCTACACCTTC. Encoded protein: CASSFGQIYGYTF.

The V gene is TRBV28, the J gene TRBJ2-3; D gene ambiguous. Trimming took 6 bases from V and 0 from J, leaving 10 bases between them. Germline loops: CDR1 MDHEN, CDR2 SYDVKM. CDR3 length: 14 amino acids. As DNA, the CDR3 is TGTGCCAGCAGAAAATCCCCTAGCACAGATACGCAGTATTTT. Its protein product is CASRKSPSTDTQYF.

This clone was seen just once. This chain uses TRBV29-1 with TRBJ1-4, with D possibly TRBD1 on 6 matching bases. Trimming pared 8 bases from V and 0 bases from J, leaving 16 bases between. Germline V gives CDR1 SQVTM, CDR2 ANQGSEA. The CDR3 covers 15 residues. CDR3 DNA: TGCAGCACCTGGGACACCAAAACAACTAATGAAAAACTGTTTTTT. This codes for CSTWDTKTTNEKLFF.

The rearrangement joins TRBV27 to TRBJ1-6, with D possibly matching TRBD1 (5 bases). CDR3 length: 13 residues. Germline assignment: CDR1 MNHEY and CDR2 SMNVEV (reference sequence). With 6 bases removed from V and 6 bases from J, the gap between germline ends came to 9 bases. DNA for the CDR3: TGTGCCAGCAGGCCAGGGCCTAATTCACCCCTCCACTTT. Translated: CASRPGPNSPLHF.

The chain couples TRBV5-1 to TRBJ2-1, with 12 bases fitting TRBD1. Per germline, CDR1 SGHRS and CDR2 YFSETQ. Unmatched junction bases numbered 6, after V lost 4 bases and J lost 7 bases. The CDR3 has 15 residues. The CDR3 loop is CASSLGTGGSNEQFF. CDR3 coding DNA: TGCGCCAGCAGCCTAGGGACAGGGGGCTCAAATGAGCAGTTCTTC.

The rearrangement uses TRBV19 and TRBJ1-2; D remains ambiguous. Germline V CDR1 and CDR2: LNHDA, SQIVND (reference sequence). V dropped 1 base and J dropped 2 bases, with 5 bases sitting between them. The CDR3 spans 13 residues. In DNA form, the CDR3 reads TGTGCCAGTAGTATAGTTAGCAACTATGGCTACACCTTC. Amino acids: CASSIVSNYGYTF. Together with reference TRBV19 and TRBJ1-2, the CDR3 gives the full variable domain: DGGITQSPKYLFRKEGQNVTLSCEQNLNHDAMYWYRQDPGQGLRLIYYSQIVNDFQKGDIAEGYSVSREKKESFPLTVTSAQKNPTAFYLCASSIVSNYGYTFGSGTRLTVV.

The chain joins TRBV9 to TRBJ2-3; 7 nucleotides match TRBD2. This CDR3 comprises 18 residues. Unmatched junction bases numbered 10, after V lost 0 bases and J lost 0 bases. Germline loops: CDR1 SGDLS, CDR2 YYNGEE. DNA of the CDR3: TGTGCCAGCAGCGTAGCTACGGGACTAACTCCTAGCACAGATACGCAGTATTTT. Translating gives CASSVATGLTPSTDTQYF.

This clone was counted once. The chain links TRBV7-6 to TRBJ1-4; D is undetermined. Germline CDR1 and CDR2: SGHVS and FNYEAQ. The CDR3 has 14 amino acids. Trimming removed 1 base at V and 8 bases at J, with 11 bases between. DNA for the CDR3: TGTGCCAGCAGCTTAGACACGGGTGGAGAAAAACTGTTTTTT. It yields the protein CASSLDTGGEKLFF.

This clone was recorded only once. This rearrangement joins TRBV28 to TRBJ1-1; possible D gene TRBD1, 6 bases. There are 16 residues in the CDR3. The V and J ends lost 4 bases and 0 bases respectively, with 15 bases between them. Germline V gene lookup returns CDR1 MDHEN and CDR2 SYDVKM. The CDR3 bases are TGTGCCAGCAGTTCCCCCGGGGAGGGGGTGAACACTGAAGCTTTCTTT. Translated, it gives CASSSPGEGVNTEAFF.

V usage is TRBV7-6 and J usage is TRBJ2-5; a weak D match, TRBD2 (6 bases). This CDR3 has 15 amino acids. V was pared by 5 bases and J by 4 bases, with 17 bases between. The germline gives CDR1 SGHVS, CDR2 FNYEAQ. CDR3 in amino acids: CASSAGLGVRETQYF. In DNA form, the CDR3 reads TGTGCCAGCAGCGCGGGACTGGGGGTGAGAGAGACCCAGTACTTC.